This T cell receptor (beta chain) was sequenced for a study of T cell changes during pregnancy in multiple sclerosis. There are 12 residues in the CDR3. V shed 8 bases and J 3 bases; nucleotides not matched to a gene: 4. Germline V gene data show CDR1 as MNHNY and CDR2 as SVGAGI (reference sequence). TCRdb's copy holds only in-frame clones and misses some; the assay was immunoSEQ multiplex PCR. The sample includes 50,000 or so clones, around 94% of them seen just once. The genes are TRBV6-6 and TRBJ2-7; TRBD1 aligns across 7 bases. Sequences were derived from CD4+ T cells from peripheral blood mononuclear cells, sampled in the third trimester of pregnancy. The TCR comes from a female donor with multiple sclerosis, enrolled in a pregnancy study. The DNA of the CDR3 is TGTGCCAGCGGCCGGGACAGCTACGAGCAGTACTTC. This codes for CASGRDSYEQYF.